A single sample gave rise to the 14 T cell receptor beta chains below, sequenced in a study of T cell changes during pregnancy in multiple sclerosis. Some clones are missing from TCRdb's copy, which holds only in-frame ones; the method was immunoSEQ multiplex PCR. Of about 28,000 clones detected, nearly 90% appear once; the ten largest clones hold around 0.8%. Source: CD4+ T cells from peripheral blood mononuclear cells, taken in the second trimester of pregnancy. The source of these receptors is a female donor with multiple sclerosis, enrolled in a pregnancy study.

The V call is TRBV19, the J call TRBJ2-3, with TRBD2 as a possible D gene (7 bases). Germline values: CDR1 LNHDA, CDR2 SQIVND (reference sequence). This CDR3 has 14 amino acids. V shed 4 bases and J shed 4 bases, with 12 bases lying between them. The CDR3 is CASSSGGSADTQYF. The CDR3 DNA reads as TGTGCCAGTAGTAGCGGGGGCTCAGCAGATACGCAGTATTTT.

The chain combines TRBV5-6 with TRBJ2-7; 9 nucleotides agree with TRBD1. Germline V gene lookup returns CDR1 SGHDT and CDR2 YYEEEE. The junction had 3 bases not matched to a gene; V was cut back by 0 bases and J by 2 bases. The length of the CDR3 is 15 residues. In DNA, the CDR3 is TGTGCCAGCAGCTTGGGGGGACAGGGAACCTACGAGCAGTACTTC. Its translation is CASSLGGQGTYEQYF.

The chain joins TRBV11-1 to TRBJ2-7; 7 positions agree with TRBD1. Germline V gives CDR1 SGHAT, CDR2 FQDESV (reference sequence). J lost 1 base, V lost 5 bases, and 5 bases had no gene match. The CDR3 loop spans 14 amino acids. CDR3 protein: CASSPRQGSYEQYF. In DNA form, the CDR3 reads TGTGCCAGCAGCCCGAGACAGGGATCCTACGAGCAGTACTTC.

CDR3 amino acids: CASSLAEGGGELFF. The CDR3 nucleotides are TGCGCCAGCAGCTTGGCCGAGGGAGGCGGGGAGCTGTTTTTT. The V gene is TRBV5-1, the J gene TRBJ2-2; D is possibly TRBD2 (6 bases). The germline V gene has CDR1 SGHRS and CDR2 YFSETQ. Trimming removed 0 bases at V and 7 bases at J, with 10 bases between. The CDR3 is 14 residues long.

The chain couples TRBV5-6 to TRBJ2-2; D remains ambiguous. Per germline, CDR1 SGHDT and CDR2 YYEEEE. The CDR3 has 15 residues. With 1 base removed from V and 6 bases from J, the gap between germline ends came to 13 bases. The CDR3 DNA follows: TGTGCCAGCAGCTTGCCCCGGGTAGTCTCCGGGGAGCTGTTTTTT. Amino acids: CASSLPRVVSGELFF.

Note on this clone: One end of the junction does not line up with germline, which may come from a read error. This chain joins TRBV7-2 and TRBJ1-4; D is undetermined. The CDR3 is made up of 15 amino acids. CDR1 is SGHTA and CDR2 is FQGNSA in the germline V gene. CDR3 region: CASSLSPGSKEKLFF. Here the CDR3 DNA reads TGTGCCAGCAGCCTATCCCCGGGGTCTAAGGAAAAACTGTTTTTT.

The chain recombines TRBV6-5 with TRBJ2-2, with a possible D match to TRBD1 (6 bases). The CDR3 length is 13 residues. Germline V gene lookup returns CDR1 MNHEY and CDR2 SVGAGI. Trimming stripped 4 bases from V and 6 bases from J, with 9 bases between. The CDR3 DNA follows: TGTGCCAGCAGTTTTCAGGGGCCCGGGGAGCTGTTTTTT. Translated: CASSFQGPGELFF.

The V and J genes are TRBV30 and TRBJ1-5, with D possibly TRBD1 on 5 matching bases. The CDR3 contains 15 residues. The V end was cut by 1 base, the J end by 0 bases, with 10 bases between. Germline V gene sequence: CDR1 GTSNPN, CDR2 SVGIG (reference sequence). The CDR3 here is CAWSGDSYSNQPQHF. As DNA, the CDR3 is TGTGCCTGGAGTGGGGACTCATATAGCAATCAGCCCCAGCATTTT. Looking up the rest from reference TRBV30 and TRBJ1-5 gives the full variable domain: SQTIHQWPATLVQPVGSPLSLECTVEGTSNPNLYWYRQAAGRGLQLLFYSVGIGQISSEVPQNLSASRPQDRQFILSSKKLLLSDSGFYLCAWSGDSYSNQPQHFGDGTRLSIL.

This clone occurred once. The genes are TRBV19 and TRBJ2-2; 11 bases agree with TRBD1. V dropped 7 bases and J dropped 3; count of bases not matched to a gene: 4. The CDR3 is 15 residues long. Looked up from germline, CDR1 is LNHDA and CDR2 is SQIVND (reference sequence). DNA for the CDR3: TGTGCCAGTACCGGGACAGGGGGTGACACCGGGGAGCTGTTTTTT. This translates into CASTGTGGDTGELFF.

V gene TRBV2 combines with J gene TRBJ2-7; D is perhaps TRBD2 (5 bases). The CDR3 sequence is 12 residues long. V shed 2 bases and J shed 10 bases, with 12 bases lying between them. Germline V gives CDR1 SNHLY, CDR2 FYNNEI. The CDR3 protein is CASSEIAPVQYF. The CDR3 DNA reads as TGTGCCAGCAGTGAAATAGCGCCGGTACAGTACTTC. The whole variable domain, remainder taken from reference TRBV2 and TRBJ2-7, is EPEVTQTPSHQVTQMGQEVILRCVPISNHLYFYWYRQILGQKVEFLVSFYNNEISEKSEIFDDQFSVERPDGSNFTLKIRSTKLEDSAMYFCASSEIAPVQYFGPGTRLTVT.

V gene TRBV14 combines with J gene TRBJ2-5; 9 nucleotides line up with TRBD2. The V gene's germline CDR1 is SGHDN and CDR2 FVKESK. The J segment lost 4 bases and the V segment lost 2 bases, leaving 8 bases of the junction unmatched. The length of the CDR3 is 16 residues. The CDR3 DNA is TGTGCCAGCAGCCAATACAGCGGGGGGACCTTAGAGACCCAGTACTTC. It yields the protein CASSQYSGGTLETQYF.

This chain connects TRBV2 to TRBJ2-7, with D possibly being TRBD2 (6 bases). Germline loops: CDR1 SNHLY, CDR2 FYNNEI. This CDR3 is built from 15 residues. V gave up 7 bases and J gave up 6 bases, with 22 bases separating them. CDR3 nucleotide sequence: TGTGCCAGCATCGGCGACAGTTCAGGGACTGGCGAGCAGTACTTC. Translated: CASIGDSSGTGEQYF.

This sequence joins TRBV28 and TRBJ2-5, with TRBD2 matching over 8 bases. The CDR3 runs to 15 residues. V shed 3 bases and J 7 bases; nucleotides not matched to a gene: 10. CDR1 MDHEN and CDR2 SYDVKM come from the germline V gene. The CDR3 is CASSLPGGTEGTQYF. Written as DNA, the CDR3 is TGTGCCAGCAGTTTGCCGGGGGGGACTGAAGGGACCCAGTACTTC.

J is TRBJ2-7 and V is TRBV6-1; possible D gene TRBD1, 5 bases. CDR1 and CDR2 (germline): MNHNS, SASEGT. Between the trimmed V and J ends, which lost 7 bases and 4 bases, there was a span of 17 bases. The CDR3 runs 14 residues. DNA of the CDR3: TGTGCCAGCATCGGTAATCAGGGTCCGTACGAGCAGTACTTC. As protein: CASIGNQGPYEQYF.